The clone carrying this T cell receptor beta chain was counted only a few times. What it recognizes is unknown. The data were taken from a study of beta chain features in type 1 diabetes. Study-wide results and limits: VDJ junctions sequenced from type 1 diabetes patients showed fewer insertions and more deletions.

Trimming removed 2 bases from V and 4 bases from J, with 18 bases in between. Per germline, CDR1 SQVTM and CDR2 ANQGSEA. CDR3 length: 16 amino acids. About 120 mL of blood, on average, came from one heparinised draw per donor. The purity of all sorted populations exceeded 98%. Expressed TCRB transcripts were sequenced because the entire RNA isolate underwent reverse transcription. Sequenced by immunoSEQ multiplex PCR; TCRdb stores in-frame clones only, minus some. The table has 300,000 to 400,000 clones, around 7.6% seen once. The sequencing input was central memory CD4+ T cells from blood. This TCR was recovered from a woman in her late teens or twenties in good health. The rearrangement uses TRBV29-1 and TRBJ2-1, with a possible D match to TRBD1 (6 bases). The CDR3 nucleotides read TGCAGCGTTGAATCACCGGGACAAAGTCGGTACAATGAGCAGTTCTTC. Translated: CSVESPGQSRYNEQFF.